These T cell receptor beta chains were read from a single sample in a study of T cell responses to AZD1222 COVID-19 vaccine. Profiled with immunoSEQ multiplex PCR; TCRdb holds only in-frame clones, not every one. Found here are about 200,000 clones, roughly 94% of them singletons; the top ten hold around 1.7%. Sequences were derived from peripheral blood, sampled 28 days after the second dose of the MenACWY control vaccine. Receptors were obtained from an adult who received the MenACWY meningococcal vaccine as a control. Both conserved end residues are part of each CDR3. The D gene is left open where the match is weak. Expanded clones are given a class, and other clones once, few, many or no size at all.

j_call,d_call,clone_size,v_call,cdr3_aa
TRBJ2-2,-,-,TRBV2,CASSEELLVNTGELFF
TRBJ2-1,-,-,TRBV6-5,CASSYTSTAAEQFF
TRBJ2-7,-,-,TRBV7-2,CASSLVSSVGVPYEQYF
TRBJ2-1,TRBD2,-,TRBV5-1,CASSPNLAGRNEQFF
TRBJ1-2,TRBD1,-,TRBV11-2,CASKKTGAGGEDGYTF
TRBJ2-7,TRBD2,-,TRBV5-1,CASSLGPRGLAGGHEQYF
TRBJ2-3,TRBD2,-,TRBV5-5,CASSLVLLAGGGTDTQYF
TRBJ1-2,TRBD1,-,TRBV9,CASSPRDSHYGYTF
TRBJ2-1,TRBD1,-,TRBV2,CASSETAGGLDEQFF
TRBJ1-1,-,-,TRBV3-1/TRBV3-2,CASSQAVSYTEAFF
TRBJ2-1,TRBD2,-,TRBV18,CASSPVPGRVLAGSYNEQFF
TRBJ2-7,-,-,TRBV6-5,CASRAGPYEQYF
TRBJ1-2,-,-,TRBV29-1,CSVEPPNYGYTF
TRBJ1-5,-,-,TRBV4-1,CASSQSLDQPQHF
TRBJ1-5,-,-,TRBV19,CASSVRHGAQPQHF
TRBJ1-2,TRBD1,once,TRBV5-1,CASDSLTGNGYTF
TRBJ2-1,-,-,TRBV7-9,CASSPSEVRVNEQFF
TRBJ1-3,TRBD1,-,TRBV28,CASSPLGGRNTIYF
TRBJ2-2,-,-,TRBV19,CASSLDSYTGELFF
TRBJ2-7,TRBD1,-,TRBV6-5,CASSSPDRAGEQYF
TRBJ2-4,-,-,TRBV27,CASRVYGAKNIQYF
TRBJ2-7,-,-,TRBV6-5,CASSYDGTLREQYF
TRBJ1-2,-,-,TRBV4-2,CASSQEPVPNYGYTF
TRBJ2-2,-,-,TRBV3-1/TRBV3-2,CASSHFSGGRGTGELFF
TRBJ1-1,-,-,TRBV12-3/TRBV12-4,CASSLKGNTEAFF
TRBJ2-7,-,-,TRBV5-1,CASSLEDSSYEQYF
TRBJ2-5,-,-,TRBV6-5,CASIEGSVETQYF
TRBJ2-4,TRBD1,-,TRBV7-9,CASSVGQGNIQYF
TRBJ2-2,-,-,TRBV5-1,CASSLGAANTGELFF
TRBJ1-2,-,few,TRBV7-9,CASSFFSGTNYGYTF
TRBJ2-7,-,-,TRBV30,CAWSDGYEQYF
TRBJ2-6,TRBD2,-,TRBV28,CASSGQGGYVAGANVLTF
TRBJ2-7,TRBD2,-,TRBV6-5,CASRGTRPEQYF
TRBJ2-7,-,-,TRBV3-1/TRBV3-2,CASSQEPGPASYEQYF
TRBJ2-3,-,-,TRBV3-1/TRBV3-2,CASSQGEGMPDTQYF
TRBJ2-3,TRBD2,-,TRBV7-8,CASSSGRTSADTQYF
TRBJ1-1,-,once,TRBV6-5,CASSWSLPTEAFF
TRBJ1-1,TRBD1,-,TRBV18,CASSPQTGGNTEAFF
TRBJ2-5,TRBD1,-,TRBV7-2,CASSITGGIETQYF
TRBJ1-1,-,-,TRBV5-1,CASSLKGVTEAFF
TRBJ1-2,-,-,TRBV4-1,CASSPSDSVIYGYTF